This paragraph covers one T cell receptor (beta chain) sequence. Some clones are missing from TCRdb's copy, which holds only in-frame ones; the method was immunoSEQ multiplex PCR. The table records approximately 100,000 clones, approximately 92% of them present only once. These data belong to a study of T cell responses to AZD1222 COVID-19 vaccine. Losses at the gene ends were 6 bases for V and 8 bases for J; bases not matched to a gene: 8. Germline-derived CDR1 and CDR2 are SNHLY and FYNNEI. This CDR3 is built from 15 residues. This chain links TRBV2 with TRBJ2-2, with 11 nucleotides matching TRBD2. The clonotype comes from an adult in good health. Specimen: peripheral blood, collected on day 0 of AZD1222 vaccination. CDR3 amino acids: CASRTSGVVGGELFF. For the CDR3, the DNA is TGTGCCAGCAGGACTAGCGGGGTCGTAGGGGGGGAGCTGTTTTTT.